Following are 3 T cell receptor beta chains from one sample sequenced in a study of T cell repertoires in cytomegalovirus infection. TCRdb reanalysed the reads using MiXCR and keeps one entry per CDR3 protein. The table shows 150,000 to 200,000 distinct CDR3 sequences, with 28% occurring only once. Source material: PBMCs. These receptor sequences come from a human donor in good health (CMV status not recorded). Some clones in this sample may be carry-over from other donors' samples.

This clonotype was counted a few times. CDR3 protein: CSARDWASIYEQYF. CDR3 nucleotides: TGCAGTGCTAGAGATTGGGCTTCCATTTACGAGCAGTACTTC. The chain combines TRBV20-1 with TRBJ2-7, with unresolved D. Germline V lookup: CDR1 DFQATT, CDR2 SNEGSKA (reference sequence). The CDR3 covers 14 residues. V shed 0 bases and J shed 4 bases, with 13 bases lying between them.

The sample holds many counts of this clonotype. The DNA for the CDR3 is TGTGCCAGCAGCTTAAATCCCCTCAATACAGATACGCAGTATTTT. Protein: CASSLNPLNTDTQYF. This chain uses TRBV7-2 with TRBJ2-3; no clear D. Trimming took off 2 bases at V and 3 bases at J, with 12 bases between the two ends. The CDR3 spans 15 residues. CDR1 and CDR2 from the germline V gene are SGHTA and FQGNSA.

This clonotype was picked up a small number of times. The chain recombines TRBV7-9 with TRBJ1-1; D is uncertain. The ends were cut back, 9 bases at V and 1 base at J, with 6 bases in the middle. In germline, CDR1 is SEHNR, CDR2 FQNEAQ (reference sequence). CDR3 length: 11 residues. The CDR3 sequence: CASARNTEAFF. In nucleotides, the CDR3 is TGTGCCAGTGCGAGGAACACTGAAGCTTTCTTT.